These 2 T cell receptor beta chains were sequenced from one sample in a study of technical replicates of blood from a few donors. This table comes from immunoSEQ multiplex PCR, and its TCRdb copy is limited to in-frame clones, with some not included. In the table there are 51,000 or so clones, roughly 92% of which are singletons. The sample comprised PBMCs. The receptors were sampled from a human donor in good health. Some clones in this sample may be carry-over from other donors' samples.

V gene TRBV11-3 combines with J gene TRBJ2-2; TRBD2 is a possible D gene (6 bases). The germline V gene has CDR1 SGHNT and CDR2 YENEEA. The CDR3 runs to 16 residues. The V gene lost 5 bases and the J gene lost 0 bases, with 13 bases spanning the gap. The CDR3 bases are TGTGCCAGCAGCCCCCGAGGCGGGGCGAACACCGGGGAGCTGTTTTTT. This sequence encodes CASSPRGGANTGELFF.

The CDR3 coding sequence is TGTGCCAGCAGTGAACGTAGCGGGAGAGGAGATACGCAGTATTTT. Translated, it gives CASSERSGRGDTQYF. The genes are TRBV6-1 and TRBJ2-3; the match to TRBD2 covers 9 bases. Per germline, CDR1 MNHNS and CDR2 SASEGT. This CDR3 is built from 15 residues. V lost 2 bases to trimming and J lost 5 bases; unmatched junction nucleotides: 5.